This entry is about one T cell receptor beta chain. Its antigen is not identified. The data were taken from a study of T cell repertoires in cytomegalovirus infection. Study-wide background: CMV epitopes, recently identified HLA-C-restricted and well-studied HLA-B-restricted, were used. CMV infection and matching HLA type were both indicated by public TCR beta signatures.

This CDR3 is built from 14 residues. CDR1 is MGHRA and CDR2 is YSYEKL in the germline V gene. V gave up 6 bases and J gave up 3 bases, with 15 bases separating them. TCRdb itself ran the reads through MiXCR, one entry per CDR3 protein. The table shows 800,000 to 950,000 distinct CDR3 sequences, with about 30% occurring only once. Study-wide points: Cumulative public TCR beta family frequency identified carriers of CMV plus the relevant HLA.

The rearrangement joins TRBV4-1 to TRBJ2-7; no firm D call. The starting material was cultured CD8+ T cells from PBMCs, obtained from culture after CMV antigen stimulation. The receptor's source is a human donor in good health (CMV status not recorded). Some clones in this sample may be carry-over from other donors' samples. CDR3 residues: CASSPTEIYYEQYF. The CDR3 DNA sequence: TGCGCCAGCAGTCCAACTGAAATCTACTACGAGCAGTACTTC.